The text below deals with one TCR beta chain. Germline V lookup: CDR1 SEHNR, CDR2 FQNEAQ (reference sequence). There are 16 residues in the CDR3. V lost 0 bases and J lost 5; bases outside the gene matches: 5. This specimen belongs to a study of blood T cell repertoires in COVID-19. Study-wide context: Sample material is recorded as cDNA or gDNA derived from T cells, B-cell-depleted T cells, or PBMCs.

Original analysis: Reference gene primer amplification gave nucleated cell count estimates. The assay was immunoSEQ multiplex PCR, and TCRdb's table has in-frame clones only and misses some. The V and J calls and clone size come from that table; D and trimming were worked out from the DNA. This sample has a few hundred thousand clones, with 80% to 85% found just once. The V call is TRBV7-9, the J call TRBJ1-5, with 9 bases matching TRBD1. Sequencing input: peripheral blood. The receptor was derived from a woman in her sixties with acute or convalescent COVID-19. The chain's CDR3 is CASSLAMTGGDQPQHF. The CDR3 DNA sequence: TGTGCCAGCAGCTTAGCGATGACAGGGGGAGATCAGCCCCAGCATTTT.